Listed below are T cell receptor beta chains from one sample, sequenced in a study of blood T cell repertoires in COVID-19. Sequencing used immunoSEQ multiplex PCR; TCRdb keeps in-frame clones, though not all of them. Here the sample spans around 200,000 clones, around 85% being singletons. The sequencing input was peripheral blood. These receptors came from a human donor in a cohort sampled during active COVID-19. The CDR3 runs from the conserved cysteine through the conserved F or W. A D gene is named only where the DNA matches it firmly. Only part of the rows carry a size: once, few, many, or a class if the clone is expanded.

d_call	v_call	clone_size	j_call	cdr3_aa	cdr3_nt
TRBD2	TRBV7-2	.	TRBJ2-7	CASSQREPSTYEQYF	TGTGCCAGCAGTCAGCGGGAGCCCTCTACCTACGAGCAGTACTTC
.	TRBV28	.	TRBJ1-5	CASRPLRDIHQPQHF	TGTGCCAGCAGACCACTCCGGGACATTCATCAGCCCCAGCATTTT
.	TRBV7-3	.	TRBJ2-7	CASSLMTGRSYEQYF	TGTGCCAGCAGCTTAATGACAGGGAGGTCCTACGAGCAGTACTTC
TRBD1	TRBV13	.	TRBJ1-2	CASSLGGQGYGYTF	TGTGCCAGCAGCTTAGGAGGACAGGGCTATGGCTACACCTTC
TRBD1	TRBV27	.	TRBJ1-1	CASSSTHRGGNTEAFF	TGTGCCAGCAGTTCCACTCACAGGGGGGGGAACACTGAAGCTTTCTTT
TRBD2	TRBV2	few	TRBJ2-7	CASSEAGGSYEQYF	TGTGCCAGCAGTGAAGCGGGGGGGTCCTACGAGCAGTACTTC
.	TRBV7-6	few	TRBJ2-6	CASSLGQASSGANVLTF	TGTGCCAGCAGCTTAGGACAGGCCAGCTCTGGGGCCAACGTCCTGACTTTC
TRBD2	TRBV5-5	.	TRBJ2-1	CASSLEGTSGSFSSYNEQFF	TGTGCCAGCAGCTTGGAAGGGACTAGCGGGAGTTTTTCCTCCTACAATGAGCAGTTCTTC
.	TRBV28	few	TRBJ1-3	CASSSRTEDRNTIYF	TGTGCCAGCAGTTCCCGGACGGAGGACCGAAACACCATATATTTT
TRBD1	TRBV9	.	TRBJ2-7	CASSAGTGTYEQYF	TGTGCCAGCAGCGCCGGGACAGGAACCTACGAGCAGTACTTC
.	TRBV5-1	.	TRBJ1-1	CASSLPGTEAFF	TGCGCCAGCAGCTTGCCGGGAACTGAAGCTTTCTTT
TRBD2	TRBV3-1/TRBV3-2	.	TRBJ2-7	CASSHPSGTSGRAIVGEQYF	TGTGCCAGCAGCCATCCATCCGGGACTAGCGGGAGGGCCATCGTTGGCGAGCAGTACTTC
.	TRBV7-9	once	TRBJ1-1	CASSFDSGTTEAFF	TGTGCCAGCAGTTTCGACAGCGGGACCACTGAAGCTTTCTTT
.	TRBV25-1	.	TRBJ2-7	CASSEAATYEQYF	TGTGCCAGCAGTGAAGCTGCGACCTACGAGCAGTACTTC
.	TRBV11-2	.	TRBJ2-7	CASSPLRFDEQYF	TGTGCCAGCAGCCCCCTGCGGTTTGACGAGCAGTACTTC
.	TRBV5-6	.	TRBJ1-2	CASTWTGANYGYTF	TGTGCCAGCACATGGACGGGAGCTAACTATGGCTACACCTTC
.	TRBV11-2	.	TRBJ2-5	CASSYVGWRAETQYF	TGTGCCAGCAGCTACGTCGGTTGGAGGGCAGAGACCCAGTACTTC
.	TRBV29-1	.	TRBJ1-2	CSVTLWGGSDGYTF	TGCAGCGTGACCCTCTGGGGGGGCTCGGATGGCTACACCTTC
TRBD1	TRBV5-6	.	TRBJ1-1	CASSMTGGPTEAFF	TGTGCCAGCAGCATGACAGGGGGCCCCACTGAAGCTTTCTTT
.	TRBV20-1	.	TRBJ1-2	CSARRTDGYTF	TGCAGTGCTAGAAGGACAGACGGCTACACCTTC
.	TRBV5-4	.	TRBJ1-1	CASSLPRGAGGDTEAFF	TGTGCCAGCAGCTTGCCCCGAGGGGCGGGAGGGGACACTGAAGCTTTCTTT
TRBD1	TRBV28	.	TRBJ1-6	CASSLPGQGNSPLHF	TGTGCCAGCAGTCTACCGGGACAGGGTAATTCACCCCTCCACTTT
TRBD1	TRBV11-2	.	TRBJ2-7	CASSFGQALSYEQYF	TGTGCCAGCAGCTTTGGACAGGCCCTCTCCTACGAGCAGTACTTC
TRBD2	TRBV30	.	TRBJ2-7	CAWGFLGLAGDEQYF	TGTGCCTGGGGGTTCCTCGGACTAGCGGGAGACGAGCAGTACTTC
.	TRBV27	few	TRBJ1-5	CASSQTDSNQPQHF	TGTGCCAGCAGTCAGACAGATAGCAATCAGCCCCAGCATTTT
TRBD1	TRBV4-3	.	TRBJ2-3	CASSPAGQGVDTQYF	TGCGCCAGCAGCCCGGCGGGACAGGGCGTGGATACGCAGTATTTT
.	TRBV5-4	.	TRBJ2-1	CASSLVAGIDNEQFF	TGTGCCAGCAGCTTGGTTGCGGGAATTGACAATGAGCAGTTCTTC
TRBD1	TRBV5-5	.	TRBJ2-7	CASSLRQGVKNEQYF	TGTGCCAGCAGCCTCCGACAGGGGGTAAAAAACGAGCAGTACTTC
.	TRBV7-6	.	TRBJ1-2	CASSLVGGYGYTF	TGTGCCAGCAGCTTAGTGGGGGGATATGGCTACACCTTC
.	TRBV28	.	TRBJ2-7	CASSFARGPYEQYF	TGTGCCAGCAGTTTCGCCAGGGGCCCCTACGAGCAGTACTTC
.	TRBV19	.	TRBJ1-2	CASSMTGDGNYGYTF	TGTGCCAGTAGTATGACAGGAGACGGTAACTATGGCTACACCTTC
.	TRBV4-3	.	TRBJ1-5	CASSQDRVSNQPQHF	TGCGCCAGCAGCCAAGACAGGGTTTCCAATCAGCCCCAGCATTTT
.	TRBV9	.	TRBJ2-6	CASSLTGTPTSGANVLTF	TGTGCCAGCAGCCTGACCGGGACACCGACTTCTGGGGCCAACGTCCTGACTTTC
.	TRBV15	.	TRBJ2-7	CATSRAPGEIHEQYF	TGTGCCACCAGCAGAGCTCCAGGGGAGATCCACGAGCAGTACTTC
.	TRBV6-5	.	TRBJ2-2	CASLAMNTGELFF	TGTGCCAGCTTAGCGATGAACACCGGGGAGCTGTTTTTT
TRBD2	TRBV6-5	.	TRBJ2-7	CASSRLAGSYEQYF	TGTGCCAGCAGTAGACTAGCGGGGTCCTACGAGCAGTACTTC
.	TRBV7-9	.	TRBJ2-7	CASSLAGLPYEQYF	TGTGCCAGCAGCTTGGCCGGGTTACCCTACGAGCAGTACTTC
.	TRBV5-4	.	TRBJ1-2	CASSPGLGGYTF	TGTGCCAGCAGCCCAGGGTTGGGCGGCTACACCTTC
.	TRBV5-5	.	TRBJ2-7	CASSVSIAGEQYF	TGTGCCAGCAGCGTCAGCATCGCGGGGGAGCAGTACTTC
TRBD2	TRBV4-3	.	TRBJ2-7	CASSQGLVVPYEQYF	TGCGCCAGCAGCCAGGGACTAGTGGTCCCCTACGAGCAGTACTTC
TRBD2	TRBV11-3	.	TRBJ2-4	CASSFSSGSGAIQYF	TGTGCCAGCAGCTTTTCTAGCGGGAGTGGGGCCATTCAGTACTTC
.	TRBV15	.	TRBJ1-1	CATSIPVAGGTEAFF	TGTGCCACCAGCATCCCGGTGGCGGGGGGGACTGAAGCTTTCTTT
.	TRBV6-5	many	TRBJ1-2	CASSYTDRGLYGYTF	TGTGCCAGCAGTTACACGGACAGAGGTCTCTATGGCTACACCTTC
.	TRBV29-1	few	TRBJ2-1	CSAGNSYNEQFF	TGCAGCGCAGGAAACAGCTACAATGAGCAGTTCTTC
TRBD2	TRBV9	.	TRBJ2-1	CASSPGGAGNEQFF	TGTGCCAGCAGCCCCGGGGGGGCGGGCAATGAGCAGTTCTTC
.	TRBV28	.	TRBJ2-1	CASSLGGDTYNEQFF	TGTGCCAGCAGTTTGGGGGGAGACACCTACAATGAGCAGTTCTTC
.	TRBV6-6	.	TRBJ2-7	CASSYGGLTYEQYF	TGTGCCAGCAGTTACGGGGGACTTACCTACGAGCAGTACTTC
.	TRBV25-1	few	TRBJ2-3	CASSVSTRSTDTQYF	TGTGCCAGCAGTGTATCGACCAGGAGCACAGATACGCAGTATTTT
.	TRBV4-2	.	TRBJ2-7	CASSQAGVQNEQYF	TGTGCCAGCAGCCAAGCGGGAGTACAAAACGAGCAGTACTTC
TRBD2	TRBV5-1	.	TRBJ2-2	CASSLGSGRALVTGELFF	TGCGCCAGCAGCTTGGGTAGCGGGAGGGCCCTCGTCACCGGGGAGCTGTTTTTT
TRBD1	TRBV6-5	.	TRBJ2-5	CASSPGTGGLETQYF	TGTGCCAGCAGCCCCGGGACAGGGGGCTTGGAGACCCAGTACTTC
.	TRBV16	.	TRBJ1-1	CASSQSEVGGEAFF	TGTGCCAGCAGCCAATCGGAGGTAGGGGGTGAAGCTTTCTTT
.	TRBV6-4	.	TRBJ1-6	CASSDRHNSPLHF	TGTGCCAGCAGTGACAGACACAATTCACCCCTCCACTTT
.	TRBV4-2	.	TRBJ1-5	CASSQDFTGTNQPQHF	TGTGCCAGCAGCCAAGATTTTACGGGAACTAATCAGCCCCAGCATTTT
.	TRBV11-2	.	TRBJ1-1	CASSLLDSTEAFF	TGTGCCAGCAGCTTACTCGACAGCACTGAAGCTTTCTTT
TRBD1	TRBV28	.	TRBJ2-1	CASSSAHGTGVNEQFF	TGTGCCAGCAGTTCGGCTCACGGGACAGGGGTAAATGAGCAGTTCTTC
TRBD1	TRBV3-1/TRBV3-2	few	TRBJ1-5	CASSQGTGGPSNQPQHF	TGTGCCAGCAGCCAAGGGACAGGGGGGCCCAGCAATCAGCCCCAGCATTTT
.	TRBV19	once	TRBJ2-7	CATARRADLREQYF	TGTGCCACAGCGCGGAGGGCGGACTTACGCGAGCAGTACTTC
TRBD2	TRBV3-1/TRBV3-2	.	TRBJ2-5	CASSKNRLAAQETQYF	TGTGCCAGCAGCAAGAATCGCCTAGCGGCCCAAGAGACCCAGTACTTC
TRBD1	TRBV28	once	TRBJ1-5	CASRTGGGGNQPQHF	TGTGCCAGCAGAACAGGGGGGGGTGGCAATCAGCCCCAGCATTTT